These 27 T cell receptor beta chains were sequenced from one sample in a study of T cell responses to AZD1222 COVID-19 vaccine. Some clones are missing from TCRdb's copy, which holds only in-frame ones; the method was immunoSEQ multiplex PCR. The sample lists 75,000 to 100,000 clones; more than 75% were seen once. The source was peripheral blood, collected on day 0 of AZD1222 vaccination. These receptors originate from an adult in good health.

This clone was found a few times. The chain is built from TRBV11-2 and TRBJ2-7, with a tentative D call TRBD1 (6 bases). Germline V gene lookup returns CDR1 SGHAT and CDR2 FQNNGV. This CDR3 is built from 13 residues. The ends were cut back, 5 bases at V and 0 bases at J, with 8 bases in the middle. The CDR3 DNA follows: TGTGCCAGCAGCCGGGACATCTCCTACGAGCAGTACTTC. Encoded protein: CASSRDISYEQYF.

The CDR3 is CASSTGQMSYEQYF. The CDR3 DNA is TGTGCCAGTAGTACGGGACAGATGTCCTACGAGCAGTACTTC. The chain joins TRBV19 to TRBJ2-7; 7 nucleotides agree with TRBD1. CDR3 size: 14 residues. With 4 bases clipped from V and 1 base from J, the junction kept 4 bases outside the gene matches. Germline values: CDR1 LNHDA, CDR2 SQIVND (reference sequence).

The gene calls are TRBV29-1 and TRBJ1-4; perhaps TRBD1 as D (6 bases). Germline V gives CDR1 SQVTM, CDR2 ANQGSEA. The CDR3 extends over 17 amino acids. Trimming took 0 bases from V and 3 from J, leaving 17 bases between them. CDR3 DNA sequence: TGCAGCGTTGAAGACCCCGGGACAACTAGTTCTAATGAAAAACTGTTTTTT. Residues: CSVEDPGTTSSNEKLFF.

V is TRBV18 and J is TRBJ2-7; 7 bases align to TRBD1. The CDR3 length is 16 residues. V was clipped by 3 bases and J by 2 bases; unmatched bases: 10. Germline CDR1 is KGHSH and CDR2 is LQKENI. CDR3 in amino acids: CASSPVLQGSAYEQYF. CDR3 nucleotides: TGTGCCAGCTCACCGGTCCTACAGGGGTCCGCCTACGAGCAGTACTTC. The full variable domain, rest sourced from reference TRBV18 and TRBJ2-7, is NAGVMQNPRHLVRRRGQEARLRCSPMKGHSHVYWYRQLPEEGLKFMVYLQKENIIDESGMPKERFSAEFPKEGPSILRIQQVVRGDSAAYFCASSPVLQGSAYEQYFGPGTRLTVT.

The chain has TRBV5-5 and TRBJ2-5; D is undetermined. The V and J ends lost 2 bases and 1 base respectively, with 3 bases between them. CDR3 size: 12 residues. CDR1 SGHKS and CDR2 YYEKEE come from the germline V gene (reference sequence). CDR3 sequence (DNA): TGTGCCAGCAGCTTTGGCCAAGAGACCCAGTACTTC. Its translation: CASSFGQETQYF.

The chain uses TRBV28 and TRBJ1-5; TRBD1 might be the D (6 bases). The CDR3 is 16 amino acids. The germline gives CDR1 MDHEN, CDR2 SYDVKM. With 6 bases removed from V and 2 bases from J, the gap between germline ends came to 17 bases. Written as DNA, the CDR3 is TGTGCCAGCAGCTGGGGGGGCGGTGGCGGCAATCAGCCCCAGCATTTT. Its protein product is CASSWGGGGGNQPQHF.

The V and J genes are TRBV9 and TRBJ1-2, with 10 nucleotides matching TRBD1. The CDR3 is made up of 15 amino acids. From germline, CDR1 is SGDLS and CDR2 YYNGEE. Trimming cost V 0 bases and J 4 bases; bases outside gene matches: 3. CDR3 sequence (DNA): TGTGCCAGCAGCGTAGGACAGGGGGCGTCCTATGGCTACACCTTC. Translated, it gives CASSVGQGASYGYTF. The entire variable domain, with the rest obtained from reference TRBV9 and TRBJ1-2, is as follows: DSGVTQTPKHLITATGQRVTLRCSPRSGDLSVYWYQQSLDQGLQFLIQYYNGEERAKGNILERFSAQQFPDLHSELNLSSLELGDSALYFCASSVGQGASYGYTFGSGTRLTVV.

V and J are TRBV2 and TRBJ2-7; 11 bases are shared with TRBD2. This CDR3 spans 14 amino acids. CDR1 and CDR2 from the germline V gene are SNHLY and FYNNEI. J lost 4 bases, V lost 5 bases, and 4 bases had no gene match. CDR3 nucleotide sequence: TGTGCCAGCAGTTTACTAGCGGGGGAGTACGAGCAGTACTTC. Translating gives CASSLLAGEYEQYF.

This clone showed up just once. The V gene is TRBV6-4, the J gene TRBJ2-1; D perhaps matches TRBD2 (6 bases). Germline V gives CDR1 MRHNA, CDR2 SNTAGT. The V gene lost 3 bases and the J gene lost 4 bases, with 13 bases spanning the gap. The CDR3 is 15 amino acids. CDR3 nucleotides: TGTGCCAGCAGTGAGTGGCTAGCGATGTACAATGAGCAGTTCTTC. It yields the protein CASSEWLAMYNEQFF.

The genes are TRBV3-1 (or the pseudogene TRBV3-2) and TRBJ1-2; D gene ambiguous. The CDR3 consists of 16 residues. CDR1 and CDR2 (germline): LGHDT, YNNKEL (reference sequence). V was cut by 1 base and J by 6 bases, with 18 bases left in between. CDR3 sequence (DNA): TGTGCCAGCAGCCAAGCACAAACAGATTCTTGGGATGGCTACACCTTC. Amino acid sequence: CASSQAQTDSWDGYTF.

The chain carries TRBV4-1 and TRBJ1-5; 7 bases line up with TRBD1. Germline CDR1 MGHRA, CDR2 YSYEKL. The length of the CDR3 is 15 residues. With 3 bases clipped from V and 7 bases from J, the junction kept 9 bases outside the gene matches. Here the CDR3 DNA reads TGCGCCAGCAGCCACAGTACAGGGGACTGGCAGCCCCAGCATTTT. It yields the protein CASSHSTGDWQPQHF.

In this sample, this clone turned up once. The chain has TRBV7-9 and TRBJ2-1; 11 bases align to TRBD1. The CDR3 loop spans 15 amino acids. In germline, CDR1 is SEHNR, CDR2 FQNEAQ (reference sequence). V gave up 5 bases and J gave up 4 bases; unmatched junction bases: 4. The CDR3 DNA sequence: TGTGCCAGCAGCATAGGGACAGGGGGGTACAATGAGCAGTTCTTC. Amino acids: CASSIGTGGYNEQFF. Combining the CDR3 with reference TRBV7-9 and TRBJ2-1 gives the whole variable domain DTGVSQNPRHKITKRGQNVTFRCDPISEHNRLYWYRQTLGQGPEFLTYFQNEAQLEKSRLLSDRFSAERPKGSFSTLEIQRTEQGDSAMYLCASSIGTGGYNEQFFGPGTRLTVL.

This rearrangement joins TRBV3-1 (or the pseudogene TRBV3-2) to TRBJ1-6; 7 bases map to TRBD1. This CDR3 contains 16 residues. V dropped 0 bases and J dropped 8; count of bases not matched to a gene: 7. Germline CDR1 is LGHDT and CDR2 is YNNKEL (reference sequence). Here the CDR3 DNA reads TGTGCCAGCAGCCAAGATCGGAGGGGGCTGGATTCACCCCTCCACTTT. This translates into CASSQDRRGLDSPLHF.

The chain has TRBV7-9 and TRBJ2-3; D unclear. The V end lost 2 bases, the J end lost 4 bases, and 7 bases lay between the germline ends. CDR1 is SEHNR and CDR2 is FQNEAQ in the germline V gene (reference sequence). The CDR3 is 13 residues long. In nucleotides, the CDR3 is TGTGCCAGCAGCTTACTTGGGTCAGATACGCAGTATTTT. Translated, it gives CASSLLGSDTQYF.

The chain combines TRBV7-2 with TRBJ2-3; 11 bases match TRBD2. Germline values: CDR1 SGHTA, CDR2 FQGNSA. V dropped 4 bases and J dropped 1; count of bases not matched to a gene: 7. The CDR3 has 17 amino acids. CDR3 region: CASSSGLAGSGTDTQYF. The DNA of the CDR3 is TGTGCCAGCAGCTCAGGACTAGCGGGCTCCGGCACAGATACGCAGTATTTT.

The genes are TRBV3-1 (or the pseudogene TRBV3-2) and TRBJ2-2; 7 bases fit TRBD1. The CDR3 runs to 15 residues. The V segment lost 1 base and the J segment 1 base; nucleotides outside the gene matches: 0. Germline CDR1 reads LGHDT; CDR2 reads YNNKEL (reference sequence). CDR3 in DNA: TGTGCCAGCAGCCAAGGGGACAGGAACACCGGGGAGCTGTTTTTT. Translated, it gives CASSQGDRNTGELFF.

J is TRBJ2-1 and V is TRBV4-3; 14 bases agree with TRBD2. This CDR3 has 18 amino acids. Losses at the gene ends were 0 bases for V and 7 bases for J; bases not matched to a gene: 8. Germline V gene lookup returns CDR1 LGHNA and CDR2 YSLEER. The CDR3 reads CASSQDPRGTSGGNEQFF. DNA of the CDR3: TGCGCCAGCAGCCAAGACCCGAGAGGGACTAGCGGGGGAAATGAGCAGTTCTTC.

The chain couples TRBV30 to TRBJ1-2; 7 nucleotides align to TRBD1. Germline CDR1 and CDR2: GTSNPN and SVGIG (reference sequence). The CDR3 runs 15 residues. The trim removed 3 bases at V and 1 base at J, leaving 8 bases unmatched. The CDR3 DNA follows: TGTGCCTGGAGCGGTGGACAGGCGTTTAACTATGGCTACACCTTC. As protein: CAWSGGQAFNYGYTF.

This clone was recorded once. The chain employs TRBV19 and TRBJ2-1; perhaps TRBD2 as D (5 bases). V was shortened by 6 bases and J by 12 bases, with 18 bases between the two germline ends. CDR1 is LNHDA and CDR2 is SQIVND in the germline V gene (reference sequence). CDR3 length: 13 residues. The CDR3 nucleotides are TGTGCCAGTAGCCACCCGACGTTTAGCGCGCAGTTCTTC. Its translation is CASSHPTFSAQFF.

This chain connects TRBV20-1 to TRBJ1-3; D call uncertain. The ends were cut back, 3 bases at V and 0 bases at J, with 9 bases in the middle. The germline V gene has CDR1 DFQATT and CDR2 SNEGSKA (reference sequence). The CDR3 spans 14 residues. The CDR3 is CSASQAFSGNTIYF. CDR3 nucleotides: TGCAGTGCTAGTCAGGCTTTCTCTGGAAACACCATATATTTT.

The chain joins TRBV5-1 to TRBJ2-3; 9 nucleotides line up with TRBD2. Per germline, CDR1 SGHRS and CDR2 YFSETQ. The J segment lost 4 bases and the V segment lost 5 bases, leaving 8 bases of the junction unmatched. There are 15 residues in the CDR3. The CDR3 loop is CASSLRSSGADTQYF. CDR3 bases: TGCGCCAGCAGTTTGCGGTCTAGCGGGGCAGATACGCAGTATTTT.

This chain links TRBV6-5 with TRBJ2-7; possible D gene TRBD2, 5 bases. This CDR3 is built from 14 residues. V was pared by 6 bases and J by 6 bases, with 18 bases between. The germline CDR1 and CDR2 sequences are MNHEY and SVGAGI. Written as DNA, the CDR3 is TGTGCCAGCAGGGCACAGCTCAGTGCGGGCGAGCAGTACTTC. It is translated as CASRAQLSAGEQYF.

V and J are TRBV5-1 and TRBJ2-5, with D perhaps assigned TRBD1 or TRBD2 (5 bases each). This CDR3 comprises 13 residues. From germline, CDR1 is SGHRS and CDR2 YFSETQ. Trimming took 1 base from V and 4 from J, leaving 8 bases between them. CDR3 in DNA: TGCGCCAGCAGCTTGACGGGGCCAGAGACCCAGTACTTC. Translating gives CASSLTGPETQYF.

The chain uses TRBV6-5 and TRBJ1-4; D is undetermined. The V gene's germline CDR1 is MNHEY and CDR2 SVGAGI. V lost 4 bases and J lost 5, with 14 bases in between. The CDR3 loop spans 15 amino acids. The CDR3 nucleotides read TGTGCCAGCAGTTCGACATCTACCGAAAATGAAAAACTGTTTTTT. Residues: CASSSTSTENEKLFF.

The rearrangement links TRBV7-8 to TRBJ2-3; D is undetermined. CDR1 is SGHVS and CDR2 is FQNEAQ in the germline V gene. The CDR3 extends over 15 amino acids. Trimming left V 1 base short and J 8 bases short, with 16 bases between. This CDR3 is CASSLEGIPSSTQYF. In nucleotides, the CDR3 is TGTGCCAGCAGCTTAGAGGGAATTCCCAGCTCTACGCAGTATTTT. Looking up the rest from reference TRBV7-8 and TRBJ2-3 gives the full variable domain: GAGVSQSPRYKVAKRGQDVALRCDPISGHVSLFWYQQALGQGPEFLTYFQNEAQLDKSGLPSDRFFAERPEGSVSTLKIQRTQQEDSAVYLCASSLEGIPSSTQYFGPGTRLTVL.

This clone was counted a single time. The chain carries TRBV7-2 and TRBJ1-5, with no clear D. This CDR3 has 15 residues. Per germline, CDR1 SGHTA and CDR2 FQGNSA. Trimming took 5 bases from V and 2 from J, leaving 13 bases between them. CDR3 bases: TGTGCCAGCAGCGCGATGCGGATCGGCAATCAGCCCCAGCATTTT. This sequence encodes CASSAMRIGNQPQHF.

This chain connects TRBV18 to TRBJ2-5, with TRBD2 matching over 9 bases. The CDR3 has 15 amino acids. The ends lost 2 bases at V and 2 bases at J; junction bases unmatched: 3. Germline CDR1 and CDR2: KGHSH and LQKENI. This CDR3 is CASSPDAGGQETQYF. The CDR3 nucleotides are TGTGCCAGCTCACCAGATGCGGGGGGGCAAGAGACCCAGTACTTC.